This T cell receptor beta chain was identified during a study of T-cell reconstitution after alpha-beta-depleted transplantation in children. Overall study results and limits: Most T-cell counts and diversity one year after the transplant came from T cells that were newly produced.

Per the germline V gene, CDR1 is SGHNT and CDR2 is YENEEA. V lost 4 bases and J lost 5; bases outside the gene matches: 23. CDR3 length equals 21 residues. The authors prepared the TCRbeta library with unique molecular identifiers. TCRdb passed the PCR reads through MiXCR, listing each CDR3 protein once. The table lists some 220,000 distinct CDR3 sequences, approximately 10% of them singletons, with about 28% in the top ten. This clonotype was counted ten times or more. Its antigen is undetermined. The receptor comes from a child under two years old with acute myeloid leukemia, due to receive a stem cell transplant. The chain has TRBV11-3 and TRBJ2-5; 12 nucleotides line up with TRBD2. The sequences come from PBMCs, collected before TCRalphabeta/CD19-depleted stem cell transplant. CDR3 nucleotides: TGTGCCAGCAGCTCGGAAAGGGCCGTGGCTAGCGGGAGGGCCAAGGGGGAGACCCAGTACTTC. Encoded protein: CASSSERAVASGRAKGETQYF.